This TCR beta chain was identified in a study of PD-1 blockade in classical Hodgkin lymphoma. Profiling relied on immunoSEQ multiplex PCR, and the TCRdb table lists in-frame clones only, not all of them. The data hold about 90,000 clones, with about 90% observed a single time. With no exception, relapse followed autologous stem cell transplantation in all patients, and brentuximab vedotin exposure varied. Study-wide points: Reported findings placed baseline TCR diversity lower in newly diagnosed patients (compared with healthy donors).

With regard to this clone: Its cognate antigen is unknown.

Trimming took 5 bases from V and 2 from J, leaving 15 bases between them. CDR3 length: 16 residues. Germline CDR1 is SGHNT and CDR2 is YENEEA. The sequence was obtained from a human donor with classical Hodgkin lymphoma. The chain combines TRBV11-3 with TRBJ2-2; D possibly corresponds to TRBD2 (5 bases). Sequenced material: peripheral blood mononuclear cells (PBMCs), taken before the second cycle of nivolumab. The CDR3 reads CASSHGDSANTGELFF. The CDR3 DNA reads TGTGCCAGCAGCCACGGAGATAGCGCAAACACCGGGGAGCTGTTTTTT.